What follows is one TCR beta chain and its context. Its antigen is not identified. The entry originates in a study of vaccination effects on CD4 cells after COVID-19. Across the whole study: Post-vaccine specimens were collected at a median of 72 days following the second dose. Findings and limits, study-wide: The study found marked clonal contraction of infection- and vaccine-induced clones late after vaccination.

Data came from immunoSEQ multiplex PCR; TCRdb stores just in-frame clones and leaves some out. The sample shows 20,000 to 30,000 clones, roughly 80% of them seen only once. Antigen-specific CD4+ T cell clonotypes were called by their expansion after viral peptide-pool culture in ViraFEST. When roughly eleven days of culture had elapsed, CD4+ T cells were isolated. Participants received two doses of either the BNT162b2 or mRNA-1273 vaccine. Negative nucleocapsid antibody tests before and after vaccination confirmed no previous SARS-CoV-2 infection. Researchers reported culturing two million PBMC in each well, adding approximately 9.4 IU/ml IL-2 and 10 ug/ml peptides. This TCR was recovered from a human donor who received a COVID-19 vaccine. This sample comprised CD4+ T cells from PBMCs cultured with SARS-CoV-2 spike peptides, obtained after COVID-19 vaccination.

CDR3 protein: CSVEDLGRGNTGELFF. Written as DNA, the CDR3 is TGCAGCGTTGAAGATCTGGGCAGGGGGAACACCGGGGAGCTGTTTTTT. This sequence joins TRBV29-1 and TRBJ2-2, with D perhaps matching TRBD1 (6 bases). The ends were cut back, 0 bases at V and 1 base at J, with 12 bases in the middle. Germline V gene sequence: CDR1 SQVTM, CDR2 ANQGSEA. This CDR3 spans 16 amino acids.